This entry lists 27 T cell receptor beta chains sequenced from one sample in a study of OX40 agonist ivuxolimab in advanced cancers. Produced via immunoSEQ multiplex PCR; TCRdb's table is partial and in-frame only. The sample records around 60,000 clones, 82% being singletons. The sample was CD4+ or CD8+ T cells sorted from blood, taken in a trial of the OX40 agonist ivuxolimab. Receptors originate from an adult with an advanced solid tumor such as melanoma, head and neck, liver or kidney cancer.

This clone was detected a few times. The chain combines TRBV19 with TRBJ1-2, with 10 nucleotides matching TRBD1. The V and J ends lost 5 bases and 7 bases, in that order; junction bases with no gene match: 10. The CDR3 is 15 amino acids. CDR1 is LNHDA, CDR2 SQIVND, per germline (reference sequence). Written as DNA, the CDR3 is TGTGCCAGTAGTCCCTTGACAGGGGGCTGGTCTGGCTACACCTTC. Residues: CASSPLTGGWSGYTF. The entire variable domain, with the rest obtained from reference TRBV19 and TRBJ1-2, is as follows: DGGITQSPKYLFRKEGQNVTLSCEQNLNHDAMYWYRQDPGQGLRLIYYSQIVNDFQKGDIAEGYSVSREKKESFPLTVTSAQKNPTAFYLCASSPLTGGWSGYTFGSGTRLTVV.

The DNA of the CDR3 is TGTGCCAGCAGCGTCCGGGACAGGGGATCGTACAATGAGCAGTTCTTC. The encoded protein is CASSVRDRGSYNEQFF. The chain has TRBV11-2 and TRBJ2-1; 10 nucleotides agree with TRBD1. The CDR3 contains 16 residues. The germline gives CDR1 SGHAT, CDR2 FQNNGV. The V gene end was trimmed by 5 bases and the J gene end by 4 bases; junction bases not matched to a gene: 8.

CDR3 residues: CASRVGGNTEAFF. The CDR3 coding sequence is TGTGCCAGCAGGGTTGGAGGGAACACTGAAGCTTTCTTT. The rearrangement links TRBV2 to TRBJ1-1; unclear D gene. CDR1 SNHLY and CDR2 FYNNEI come from the germline V gene. V gave up 6 bases and J gave up 1 base, with 9 bases separating them. The CDR3 contains 13 residues. Complete variable domain (other parts from reference TRBV2 and TRBJ1-1): EPEVTQTPSHQVTQMGQEVILRCVPISNHLYFYWYRQILGQKVEFLVSFYNNEISEKSEIFDDQFSVERPDGSNFTLKIRSTKLEDSAMYFCASRVGGNTEAFFGQGTRLTVV.

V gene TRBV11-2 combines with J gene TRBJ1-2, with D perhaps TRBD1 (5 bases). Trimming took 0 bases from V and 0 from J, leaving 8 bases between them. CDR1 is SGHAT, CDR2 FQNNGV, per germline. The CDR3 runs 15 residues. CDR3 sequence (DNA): TGTGCCAGCAGCTTAGAACGGACACCTAACTATGGCTACACCTTC. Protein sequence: CASSLERTPNYGYTF.

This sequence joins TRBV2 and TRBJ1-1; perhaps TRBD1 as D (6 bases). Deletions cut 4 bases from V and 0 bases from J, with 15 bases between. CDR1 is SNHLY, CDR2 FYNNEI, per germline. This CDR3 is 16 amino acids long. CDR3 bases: TGTGCCAGCAGTGCATTGGGGCGGGACATGAACACTGAAGCTTTCTTT. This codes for CASSALGRDMNTEAFF.

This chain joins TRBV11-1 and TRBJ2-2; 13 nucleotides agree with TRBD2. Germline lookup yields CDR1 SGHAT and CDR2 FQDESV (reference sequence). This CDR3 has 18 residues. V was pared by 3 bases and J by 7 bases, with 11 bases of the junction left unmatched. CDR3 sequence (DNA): TGTGCCAGCAGCTTTTCCGGACTAGCGGGAGATTTTATCGGGGAGCTGTTTTTT. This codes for CASSFSGLAGDFIGELFF.

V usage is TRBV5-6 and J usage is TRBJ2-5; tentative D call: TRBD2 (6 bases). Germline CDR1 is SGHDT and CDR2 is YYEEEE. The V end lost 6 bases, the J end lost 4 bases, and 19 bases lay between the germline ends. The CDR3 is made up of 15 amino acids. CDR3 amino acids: CASKDSRGVTETQYF. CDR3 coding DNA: TGTGCCAGCAAAGACTCCCGCGGGGTTACAGAGACCCAGTACTTC. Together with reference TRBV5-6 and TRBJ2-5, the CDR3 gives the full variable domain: DAGVTQSPTHLIKTRGQQVTLRCSPKSGHDTVSWYQQALGQGPQFIFQYYEEEERQRGNFPDRFSGHQFPNYSSELNVNALLLGDSALYLCASKDSRGVTETQYFGPGTRLLVL.

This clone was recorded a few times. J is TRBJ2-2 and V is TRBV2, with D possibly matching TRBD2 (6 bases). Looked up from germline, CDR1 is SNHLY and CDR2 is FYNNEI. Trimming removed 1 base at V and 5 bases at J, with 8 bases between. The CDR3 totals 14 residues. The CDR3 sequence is CASSEGAGTGELFF. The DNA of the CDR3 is TGTGCCAGCAGTGAAGGCGCGGGGACCGGGGAGCTGTTTTTT.

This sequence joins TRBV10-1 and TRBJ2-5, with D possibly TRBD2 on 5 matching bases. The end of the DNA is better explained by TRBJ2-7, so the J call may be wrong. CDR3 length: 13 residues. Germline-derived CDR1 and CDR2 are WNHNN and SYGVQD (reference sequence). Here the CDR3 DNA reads TGCGCCAGCAGTGAGTACGGGACCTACGAGCAGTACTTC. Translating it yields CASSEYGTYEQYF.

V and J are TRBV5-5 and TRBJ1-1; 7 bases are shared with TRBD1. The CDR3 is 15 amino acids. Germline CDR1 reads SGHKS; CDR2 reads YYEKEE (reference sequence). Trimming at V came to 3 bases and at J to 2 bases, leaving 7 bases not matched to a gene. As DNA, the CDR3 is TGTGCCAGCAGCTGGGGAGACAGGGTTAACACTGAAGCTTTCTTT. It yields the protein CASSWGDRVNTEAFF.

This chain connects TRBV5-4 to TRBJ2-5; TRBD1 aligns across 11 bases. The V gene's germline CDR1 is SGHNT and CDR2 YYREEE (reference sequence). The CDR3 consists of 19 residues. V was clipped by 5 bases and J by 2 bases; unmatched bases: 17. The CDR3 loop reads CASSRSDRGLGGRQETQYF. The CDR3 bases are TGTGCCAGCAGTCGTTCGGACAGGGGGCTCGGGGGGAGGCAAGAGACCCAGTACTTC.

CDR3 in amino acids: CASSEPGQNTEAFF. The CDR3 coding sequence is TGTGCCAGCAGTGAACCGGGACAGAACACTGAAGCTTTCTTT. V and J are TRBV25-1 and TRBJ1-1, with D perhaps matching TRBD1 (6 bases). The CDR3 totals 14 residues. Trimming cost V 2 bases and J 1 base, with 8 bases left between them. The germline gives CDR1 MGHDK, CDR2 SYGVNS.

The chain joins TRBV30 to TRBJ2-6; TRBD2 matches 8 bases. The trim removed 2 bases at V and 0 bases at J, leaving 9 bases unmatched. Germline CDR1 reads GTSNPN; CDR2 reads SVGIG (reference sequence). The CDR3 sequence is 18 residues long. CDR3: CAWSQRIAGRSGANVLTF. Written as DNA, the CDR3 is TGTGCCTGGAGTCAAAGAATAGCGGGACGCTCTGGGGCCAACGTCCTGACTTTC.

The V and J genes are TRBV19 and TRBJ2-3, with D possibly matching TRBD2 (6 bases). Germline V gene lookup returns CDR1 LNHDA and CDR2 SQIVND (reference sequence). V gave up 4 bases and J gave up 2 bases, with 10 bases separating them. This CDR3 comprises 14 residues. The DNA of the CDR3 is TGTGCCAGTAGTACATGGACTACCACAGATACGCAGTATTTT. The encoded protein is CASSTWTTTDTQYF.

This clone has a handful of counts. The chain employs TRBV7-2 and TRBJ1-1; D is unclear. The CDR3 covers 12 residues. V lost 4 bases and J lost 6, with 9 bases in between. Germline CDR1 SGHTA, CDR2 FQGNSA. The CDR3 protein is CASSYDVAEAFF. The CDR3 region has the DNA TGTGCCAGCAGCTACGACGTTGCTGAAGCTTTCTTT.

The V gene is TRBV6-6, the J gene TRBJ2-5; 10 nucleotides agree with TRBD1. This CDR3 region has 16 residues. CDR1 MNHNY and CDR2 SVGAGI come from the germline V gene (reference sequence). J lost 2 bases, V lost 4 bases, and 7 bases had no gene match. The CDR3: CASSSPDRGFQETQYF. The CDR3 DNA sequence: TGTGCCAGCAGTTCCCCGGACAGGGGGTTTCAAGAGACCCAGTACTTC.

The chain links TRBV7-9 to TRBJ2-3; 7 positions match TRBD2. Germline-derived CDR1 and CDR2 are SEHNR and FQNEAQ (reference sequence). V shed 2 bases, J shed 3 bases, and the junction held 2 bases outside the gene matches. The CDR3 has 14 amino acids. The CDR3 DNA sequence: TGTGCCAGCAGCTTACGCGGGAGTACAGATACGCAGTATTTT. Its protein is CASSLRGSTDTQYF. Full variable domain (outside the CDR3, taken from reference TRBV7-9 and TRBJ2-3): DTGVSQNPRHKITKRGQNVTFRCDPISEHNRLYWYRQTLGQGPEFLTYFQNEAQLEKSRLLSDRFSAERPKGSFSTLEIQRTEQGDSAMYLCASSLRGSTDTQYFGPGTRLTVL.

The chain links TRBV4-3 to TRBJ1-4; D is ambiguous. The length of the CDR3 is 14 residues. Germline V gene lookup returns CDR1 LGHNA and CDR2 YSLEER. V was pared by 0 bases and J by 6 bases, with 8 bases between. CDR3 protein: CASSQDLGDEKLFF. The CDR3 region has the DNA TGCGCCAGCAGCCAAGATCTAGGCGATGAAAAACTGTTTTTT.

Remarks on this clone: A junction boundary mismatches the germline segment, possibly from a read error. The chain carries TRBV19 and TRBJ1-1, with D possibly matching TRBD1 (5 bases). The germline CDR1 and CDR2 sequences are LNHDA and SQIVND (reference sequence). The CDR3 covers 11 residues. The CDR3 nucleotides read TGTGCCAGTAGTATGGGGCGGAGAACCCATTTT. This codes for CASSMGRRTHF.

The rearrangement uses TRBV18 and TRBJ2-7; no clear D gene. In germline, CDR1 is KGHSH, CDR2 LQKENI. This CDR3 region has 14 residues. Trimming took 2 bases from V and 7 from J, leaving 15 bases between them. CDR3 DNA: TGTGCCAGCTCACCAGCTAGTGAGTTTTTGGAGCAGTACTTC. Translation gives CASSPASEFLEQYF.

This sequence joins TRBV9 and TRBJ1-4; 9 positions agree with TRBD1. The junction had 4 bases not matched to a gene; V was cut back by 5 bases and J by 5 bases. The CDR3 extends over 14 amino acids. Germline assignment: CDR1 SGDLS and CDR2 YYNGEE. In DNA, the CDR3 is TGTGCCAGCAGAGCCGGGACAGGGAATGAAAAACTGTTTTTT. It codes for CASRAGTGNEKLFF.

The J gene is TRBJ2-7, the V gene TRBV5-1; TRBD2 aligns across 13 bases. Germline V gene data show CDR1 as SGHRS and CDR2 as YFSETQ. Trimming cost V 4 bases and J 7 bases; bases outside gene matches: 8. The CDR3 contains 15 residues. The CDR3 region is CASSTGLAGLEEQYF. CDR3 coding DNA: TGCGCCAGCAGCACGGGACTAGCGGGATTGGAAGAGCAGTACTTC.

The chain's CDR3 is CASSFPGNKNTEAFF. As DNA, the CDR3 is TGTGCCAGCAGCTTTCCAGGGAATAAGAACACTGAAGCTTTCTTT. The V call is TRBV5-4, the J call TRBJ1-1, with a weak D call TRBD1 (5 bases). The germline V gene encodes CDR1 SGHNT and CDR2 YYREEE (reference sequence). V was trimmed by 2 bases and J by 1 base, leaving 12 bases between them. The CDR3 consists of 15 residues.

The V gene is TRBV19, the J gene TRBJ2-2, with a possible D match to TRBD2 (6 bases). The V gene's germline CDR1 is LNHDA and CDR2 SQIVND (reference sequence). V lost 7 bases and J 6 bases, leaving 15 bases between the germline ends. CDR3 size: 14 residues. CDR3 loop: CASKRAGSAGELFF. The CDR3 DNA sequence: TGTGCCAGTAAGCGGGCGGGTTCTGCCGGGGAGCTGTTTTTT.

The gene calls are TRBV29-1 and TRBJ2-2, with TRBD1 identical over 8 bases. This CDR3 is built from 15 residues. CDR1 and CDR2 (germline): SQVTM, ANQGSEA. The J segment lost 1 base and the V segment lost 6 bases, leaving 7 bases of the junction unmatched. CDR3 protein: CSVARTGRNTGELFF. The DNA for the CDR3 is TGCAGCGTGGCGAGGACAGGGCGGAACACCGGGGAGCTGTTTTTT.

The CDR3 region is CASSQRTSGETQYF. The CDR3 DNA reads TGTGCCAGCAGCCAGAGGACCAGCGGGGAGACCCAGTACTTC. The chain is built from TRBV7-2 and TRBJ2-5; D is possibly TRBD2 (6 bases). The V end was cut by 5 bases, the J end by 5 bases, with 15 bases between. This CDR3 is 14 amino acids long. CDR1 and CDR2 (germline): SGHTA, FQGNSA.

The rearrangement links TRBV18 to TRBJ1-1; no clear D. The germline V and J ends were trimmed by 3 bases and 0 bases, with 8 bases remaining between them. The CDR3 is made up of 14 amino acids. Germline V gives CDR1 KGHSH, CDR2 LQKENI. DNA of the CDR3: TGTGCCAGCTCACCCCTCGAAATGAACACTGAAGCTTTCTTT. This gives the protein CASSPLEMNTEAFF.